A selection of T cell receptor beta chains follows, all from one sample in a study of blood T cell repertoires in COVID-19. The table came from immunoSEQ multiplex PCR; TCRdb's copy has only in-frame clones and leaves some out. The sample includes 200,000 or so clones, roughly 88% of them seen just once. The material sequenced was peripheral blood. All receptors come from a human donor in a cohort sampled during active COVID-19. Both conserved end residues are part of each CDR3. D genes are given only for firm matches. Clone sizes are given selectively: once, few, many, or a class where the clone is expanded.

- | once | TRBJ2-7 | TRBV5-6 | CASSIGLAVEQYF | TGTGCCAGCAGCATTGGACTTGCTGTAGAGCAGTACTTC
TRBD2 | few | TRBJ2-1 | TRBV27 | CASSGKSGSGDEQFF | TGTGCCAGCAGTGGAAAAAGCGGGAGTGGCGATGAGCAGTTCTTC
TRBD2 | - | TRBJ2-5 | TRBV6-1 | CASSETSDYWETQYF | TGTGCCAGCAGTGAGACTAGCGACTATTGGGAGACCCAGTACTTC
- | - | TRBJ2-3 | TRBV4-1 | CASSQATGISSTDTQYF | TGCGCCAGCAGCCAAGCGACAGGAATTTCTAGCACAGATACGCAGTATTTT
- | - | TRBJ1-2 | TRBV3-1/TRBV3-2 | CASSQGLAGAYGYTF | TGTGCCAGCAGCCAAGGGTTAGCAGGGGCCTATGGCTACACCTTC
- | - | TRBJ2-3 | TRBV25-1 | CASSQGAGTDTQYF | TGTGCCAGCTCCCAAGGGGCAGGCACAGATACGCAGTATTTT
- | - | TRBJ1-2 | TRBV28 | CASSLWARGGNYGYTF | TGTGCCAGCAGTTTATGGGCCCGGGGGGGAAACTATGGCTACACCTTC
TRBD1 | - | TRBJ1-5 | TRBV28 | CASSPADRASNQPQHF | TGTGCCAGCAGTCCAGCGGACAGGGCTAGCAATCAGCCCCAGCATTTT
- | - | TRBJ2-3 | TRBV11-2 | CASKGQGGDTQYF | TGTGCCAGTAAGGGGCAGGGGGGAGATACGCAGTATTTT
- | - | TRBJ1-5 | TRBV6-1 | CASSEAGAHNQPQHF | TGTGCCAGCAGTGAAGCAGGGGCTCACAATCAGCCCCAGCATTTT
- | - | TRBJ1-4 | TRBV5-1 | CASSFGNEGEKLFF | TGCGCCAGCAGCTTTGGGAACGAGGGTGAAAAACTGTTTTTT
TRBD2 | - | TRBJ2-3 | TRBV2 | CASRHGLAGEPSTDTQYF | TGTGCCAGCAGACACGGACTAGCGGGGGAACCCAGCACAGATACGCAGTATTTT
TRBD1 | - | TRBJ2-7 | TRBV28 | CASSRPGQGIYEQYF | TGTGCCAGCTCCAGACCGGGACAGGGGATATACGAGCAGTACTTC
- | - | TRBJ2-3 | TRBV20-1 | CSANSGNTQYF | TGCAGTGCTAATAGCGGAAATACGCAGTATTTT
TRBD2 | - | TRBJ2-3 | TRBV29-1 | CSVVVLAGTSTDTQYF | TGCAGCGTTGTAGTACTAGCGGGTACTAGCACAGATACGCAGTATTTT
TRBD1 | - | TRBJ2-3 | TRBV18 | CASSPTQGDSTDTQYF | TGTGCCAGCTCACCTACTCAGGGGGATTCCACAGATACGCAGTATTTT
- | - | TRBJ1-1 | TRBV19 | CASSTALPGHWNTEAFF | TGTGCCAGTAGTACCGCACTCCCGGGACATTGGAACACTGAAGCTTTCTTT
- | - | TRBJ1-3 | TRBV30 | CAWGAGNTIYF | TGTGCCTGGGGTGCGGGAAACACCATATATTTT
- | once | TRBJ2-1 | TRBV5-1 | CASSTTPPNEQFF | TGCGCCAGCAGTACTACCCCCCCCAATGAGCAGTTCTTC
TRBD2 | once | TRBJ2-7 | TRBV10-3 | CAISEPSSGRPYEQYF | TGTGCCATCAGTGAGCCCTCTAGCGGGAGACCCTACGAGCAGTACTTC
TRBD2 | - | TRBJ2-2 | TRBV7-8 | CASSLRSGTNTGELFF | TGTGCCAGCAGCCTAAGAAGCGGGACGAACACCGGGGAGCTGTTTTTT
TRBD1 | once | TRBJ1-5 | TRBV10-3 | CAISVGQRPNQPQHF | TGTGCCATCAGTGTGGGACAGCGCCCCAATCAGCCCCAGCATTTT
TRBD2 | - | TRBJ2-2 | TRBV7-9 | CASSLRLAGAGELFF | TGTGCCAGCAGCTTACGACTAGCGGGAGCCGGGGAGCTGTTTTTT
- | - | TRBJ2-4 | TRBV18 | CASSEGSKNIQYF | TGTGCCAGCTCGGAGGGGTCCAAAAACATTCAGTACTTC
- | - | TRBJ2-5 | TRBV12-5 | CASGPGQRQETQYF | TGTGCTAGTGGTCCAGGACAGCGACAAGAGACCCAGTACTTC
TRBD2 | - | TRBJ2-7 | TRBV30 | CAWSDLGLAGTYVEQYF | TGTGCCTGGAGTGACCTCGGACTAGCGGGAACTTATGTCGAGCAGTACTTC
- | once | TRBJ1-4 | TRBV5-5 | CASSSPQPTNEKLFF | TGTGCCAGCAGCTCCCCACAACCAACTAATGAAAAACTGTTTTTT
TRBD2 | once | TRBJ2-3 | TRBV5-1 | CASSGRTSGRGDTQYF | TGCGCCAGCAGCGGGAGGACTAGCGGGAGGGGTGATACGCAGTATTTT
- | - | TRBJ2-1 | TRBV10-2 | CASSEWQYNEQFF | TGCGCCAGCAGTGAGTGGCAATACAATGAGCAGTTCTTC
- | - | TRBJ2-1 | TRBV4-1 | CASSQDRTRDEQFF | TGCGCCAGCAGCCAAGATAGGACGCGGGATGAGCAGTTCTTC
- | - | TRBJ1-1 | TRBV28 | CASSLTGGRSEAFF | TGTGCCAGCAGTTTAACTGGGGGCCGAAGTGAAGCTTTCTTT
- | - | TRBJ2-7 | TRBV2 | CASSDRSFSYEQYF | TGTGCCAGCAGTGACAGAAGTTTCTCCTACGAGCAGTACTTC
TRBD2 | once | TRBJ2-3 | TRBV6-6 | CASSYDPGGPDTQYF | TGTGCCAGCAGTTACGACCCGGGAGGGCCAGATACGCAGTATTTT
- | few | TRBJ2-1 | TRBV5-4 | CASSPSRAGSYNEQFF | TGTGCCAGCAGCCCGAGTCGGGCGGGGTCCTACAATGAGCAGTTCTTC
TRBD2 | few | TRBJ2-7 | TRBV10-3 | CAISEPGTSGHEQYF | TGTGCCATCAGTGAGCCTGGGACTAGCGGCCACGAGCAGTACTTC
TRBD1 | once | TRBJ1-4 | TRBV6-5 | CASSYSGTGGEKLFF | TGTGCCAGCAGTTACTCCGGGACAGGGGGTGAAAAACTGTTTTTT
TRBD2 | - | TRBJ2-1 | TRBV11-2 | CASSPHAASGSHNEQFF | TGTGCCAGCAGCCCCCATGCTGCTAGCGGGAGCCACAATGAGCAGTTCTTC
TRBD2 | - | TRBJ2-3 | TRBV14 | CASSQGRTSGTTDTQYF | TGTGCCAGCAGCCAAGGTCGCACTAGCGGAACTACAGATACGCAGTATTTT
TRBD1 | - | TRBJ2-7 | TRBV2 | CATQRGTGPYEQYF | TGTGCCACCCAAAGGGGGACAGGGCCTTACGAGCAGTACTTC
TRBD1 | - | TRBJ2-7 | TRBV7-9 | CASSFSGQGYEQYF | TGTGCCAGCAGCTTTTCAGGACAGGGCTACGAGCAGTACTTC
- | - | TRBJ2-5 | TRBV20-1 | CSASGVPGGQETQYF | TGCAGTGCTAGTGGGGTCCCGGGTGGTCAAGAGACCCAGTACTTC
- | medium-sized | TRBJ1-2 | TRBV5-4 | CASSLGSRGNYGYTF | TGTGCCAGCAGCTTGGGCTCCCGGGGTAACTATGGCTACACCTTC
TRBD1 | once | TRBJ2-1 | TRBV2 | CASNLQGALSGNEQFF | TGTGCCAGCAATCTACAGGGGGCTCTTTCAGGCAATGAGCAGTTCTTC
TRBD2 | - | TRBJ2-3 | TRBV18 | CASSPNSGNTDTQYF | TGTGCCAGCTCACCAAACAGCGGGAACACAGATACGCAGTATTTT
TRBD2 | - | TRBJ2-1 | TRBV29-1 | CSVGRSSGSSEQFF | TGCAGCGTTGGTCGATCTAGCGGGAGCTCTGAGCAGTTCTTC
TRBD1 | once | TRBJ2-5 | TRBV6-1 | CASSGGTGVLAQETQYF | TGTGCCAGCAGTGGGGGGACAGGGGTGCTCGCCCAAGAGACCCAGTACTTC
- | - | TRBJ2-1 | TRBV7-9 | CASTVGGANNEQFF | TGTGCCAGCACCGTAGGGGGAGCCAACAATGAGCAGTTCTTC
- | - | TRBJ1-5 | TRBV21-1 | CASSKVDRSPNQPQHF | TGTGCCAGCAGCAAAGTTGACAGGAGCCCCAATCAGCCCCAGCATTTT
TRBD2 | - | TRBJ2-1 | TRBV28 | CASSLEAGEYNEQFF | TGTGCCAGCAGTTTAGAGGCGGGAGAGTACAATGAGCAGTTCTTC
- | - | TRBJ1-3 | TRBV4-1 | CASSQETVGNTIYF | TGCGCCAGCAGCCAAGAAACAGTTGGAAACACCATATATTTT
TRBD2 | - | TRBJ2-7 | TRBV19 | CAGGTGGSYEQYF | TGTGCCGGAGGAACGGGAGGGTCCTACGAGCAGTACTTC
TRBD2 | few | TRBJ2-1 | TRBV5-1 | CASSLDSSGRGNEQFF | TGCGCCAGCAGCTTGGATTCTAGCGGGAGAGGCAATGAGCAGTTCTTC
- | - | TRBJ2-5 | TRBV5-4 | CASSLTGPETQYF | TGTGCCAGCAGCTTGACAGGGCCAGAGACCCAGTACTTC